This record covers a single TCR beta chain. The data originate from a study of blood T cell repertoires in COVID-19. Background on the study: Material from acute and convalescent COVID-19 was sourced from the United States, Italy and Spain. In each case, the material was cDNA or gDNA derived from T cells, B-cell-depleted T cells, or PBMCs.

Authors' data handling: How many nucleated cells were present was estimated from reference gene primer amplification. The table came from immunoSEQ multiplex PCR; TCRdb's copy has only in-frame clones and leaves some out. The DNA was the basis for D and trimming; V, J and clone size are from that table. The sample contains about 160,000 clones, 85% of which appear only once. Germline V gene sequence: CDR1 LGHDT, CDR2 YNNKEL (reference sequence). Germline trimming cut 3 bases from V and 4 bases from J; bases unmatched to any gene: 3. There are 15 residues in the CDR3. The sequenced sample consisted of peripheral blood. This clonotype was obtained from a human donor with acute or convalescent COVID-19. The donor label of this sample is uncertain. The genes are TRBV3-1 (or the pseudogene TRBV3-2) and TRBJ2-2; TRBD1 agrees at 9 bases. CDR3 in amino acids: CASSHRDRATGELFF. The CDR3 coding sequence is TGTGCCAGCAGCCACCGGGACAGGGCCACCGGGGAGCTGTTTTTT.